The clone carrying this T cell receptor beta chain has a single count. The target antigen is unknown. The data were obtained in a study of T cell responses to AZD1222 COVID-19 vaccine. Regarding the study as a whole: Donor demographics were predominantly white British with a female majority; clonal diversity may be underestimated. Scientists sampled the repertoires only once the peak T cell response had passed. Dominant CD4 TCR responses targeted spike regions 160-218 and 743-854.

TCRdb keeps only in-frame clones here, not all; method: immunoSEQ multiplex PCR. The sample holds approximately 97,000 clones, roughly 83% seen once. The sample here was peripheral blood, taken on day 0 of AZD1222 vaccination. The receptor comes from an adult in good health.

This CDR3 reads CASSQISTSGGGNEQFF. The CDR3 coding sequence is TGTGCCAGCAGCCAAATCTCGACTAGCGGGGGTGGGAATGAGCAGTTCTTC. The chain is built from TRBV4-2 and TRBJ2-1; 12 bases map to TRBD2. Trimming took 2 bases from V and 7 from J; bases not matched to a gene: 9. Germline CDR1 and CDR2: LGHNA and YNFKEQ. The CDR3 has 17 amino acids.